This T cell receptor beta chain was retrieved from a study of blood T cells in healthy people across ages. As concerns this clonotype: An end of the junction differs from the germline gene, which may be a read error.

For the second PCR, which ran for about 6 to 11 cycles, a sample-barcoded 5' primer and a J-beta primer mix were used. TCRdb analysed the 5' RACE reads with MiXCR anew, one entry per CDR3 protein. The table has around 1,100,000 distinct CDR3 sequences, more than 30% seen once. The CDR3 spans 14 residues. Germline lookup yields CDR1 SGDLS and CDR2 YYNGEE. What was sequenced was blood. This TCR was sampled from a man between 18 and 35 years old in good health. The V call is TRBV9, the J call TRBJ2-1; D possibly corresponds to TRBD1 (6 bases). The CDR3 spells CASSVAQGENGQFF. The CDR3 nucleotides read TGTGCCAGCAGCGTGGCACAGGGTGAGAATGGGCAGTTCTTC.